This T cell receptor (beta chain) originates from a study of blood T cell repertoires in COVID-19. Germline V gene sequence: CDR1 LGHDT, CDR2 YNNKEL (reference sequence). Trimming took 0 bases from V and 6 from J, leaving 11 bases between them. There are 14 residues in the CDR3. Assay: immunoSEQ multiplex PCR; the TCRdb copy retains only in-frame clones and omits some. The sample consists of a few hundred thousand clones, 84% of them appearing once. This receptor was identified in a young man with acute COVID-19. The chain recombines TRBV3-1 (or the pseudogene TRBV3-2) with TRBJ2-5; TRBD2 might be the D (6 bases). Sequenced material: PBMCs or T cells enriched from blood (not recorded which). CDR3 amino acids: CASSQDLAGQTQYF. The DNA of the CDR3 is TGTGCCAGCAGCCAAGATCTGGCGGGGCAGACCCAGTACTTC.